The rows below give T cell receptor beta chains drawn from one sample of a study of Graves' ophthalmopathy and Graves' hyperthyroidism. TCRdb redid the calling of the multiplex PCR reads with MiXCR, one entry per CDR3 protein. Among about 620,000 distinct CDR3 sequences listed, 20% to 25% were seen once. The sequenced sample consisted of peripheral blood. The receptor source for this set is a woman aged 18-30 years with stable Graves' hyperthyroidism. Some clones in this sample may be carry-over from other donors' samples. Both conserved end residues are part of each CDR3. The D gene is left open where the match is weak. For some rows the clone size is stated as once, few or many, or as a class when expanded; others skip it.

d_call	v_call	clone_size	cdr3_length	j_call	cdr3_aa	cdr3_nt
-	TRBV7-9	few	14	TRBJ2-7	CASSSGTEPYEQYF	TGTGCCAGCAGCTCCGGGACCGAACCCTACGAGCAGTACTTC
-	TRBV24-1	many	14	TRBJ1-5	CATSDMDSNQPQHF	TGTGCCACCAGTGATATGGACAGCAATCAGCCCCAGCATTTT
TRBD1	TRBV13	-	18	TRBJ1-2	CASSLGPFRGRDNYGYTF	TGTGCCAGCAGCTTAGGACCCTTCAGGGGGAGAGATAACTATGGCTACACCTTC
-	TRBV5-5	few	14	TRBJ1-2	CASIPQEGGYGYTF	TGTGCCAGCATTCCTCAGGAAGGGGGCTATGGCTACACCTTC
TRBD1	TRBV29-1	-	13	TRBJ2-5	CSVVGQGQETQYF	TGCAGCGTTGTGGGACAGGGCCAAGAGACCCAGTACTTC
-	TRBV5-5	-	16	TRBJ2-5	CASSLSSGASRETQYF	TGTGCCAGCAGCTTGTCTTCAGGGGCGTCCCGGGAGACCCAGTACTTC
-	TRBV14	many	15	TRBJ1-6	CASSPAYSYNSPLHF	TGTGCCAGCAGCCCTGCGTACTCCTATAATTCACCCCTCCACTTT
-	TRBV6-5	many	16	TRBJ1-2	CASSYSQQGVIYGYTF	TGTGCCAGCAGTTACTCTCAACAGGGTGTGATCTATGGCTACACCTTC
-	TRBV28	many	19	TRBJ1-5	CASSFNGEYDSNPNQPQHF	TGTGCCAGCAGTTTTAACGGGGAATACGACAGCAACCCTAATCAGCCCCAGCATTTT
TRBD2	TRBV13	many	15	TRBJ2-7	CASSLTSGALGEQYF	TGTGCCAGCAGCTTGACTAGCGGGGCGCTCGGCGAGCAGTACTTC
TRBD1	TRBV6-5	many	16	TRBJ1-1	CASSWSLGRGDTEAFF	TGTGCCAGCAGTTGGAGTCTGGGCAGGGGGGACACTGAAGCTTTCTTT